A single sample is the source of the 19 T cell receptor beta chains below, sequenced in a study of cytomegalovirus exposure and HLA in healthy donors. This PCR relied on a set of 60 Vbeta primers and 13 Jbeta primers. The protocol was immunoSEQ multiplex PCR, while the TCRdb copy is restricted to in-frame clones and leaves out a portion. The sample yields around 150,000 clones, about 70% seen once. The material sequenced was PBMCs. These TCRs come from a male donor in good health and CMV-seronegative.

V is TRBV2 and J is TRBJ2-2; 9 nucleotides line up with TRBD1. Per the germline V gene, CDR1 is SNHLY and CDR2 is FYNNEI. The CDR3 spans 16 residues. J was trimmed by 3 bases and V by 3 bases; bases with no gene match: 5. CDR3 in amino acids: CASSDLGDRDTGELFF. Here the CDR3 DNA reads TGTGCCAGCAGTGACTTGGGGGACAGGGACACCGGGGAGCTGTTTTTT.

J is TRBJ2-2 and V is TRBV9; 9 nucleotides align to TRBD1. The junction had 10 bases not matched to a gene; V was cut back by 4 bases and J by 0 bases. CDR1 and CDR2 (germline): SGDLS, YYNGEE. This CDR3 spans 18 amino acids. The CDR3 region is CASSFLSGQGANTGELFF. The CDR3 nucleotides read TGTGCCAGCAGCTTTCTATCGGGACAGGGCGCGAACACCGGGGAGCTGTTTTTT.

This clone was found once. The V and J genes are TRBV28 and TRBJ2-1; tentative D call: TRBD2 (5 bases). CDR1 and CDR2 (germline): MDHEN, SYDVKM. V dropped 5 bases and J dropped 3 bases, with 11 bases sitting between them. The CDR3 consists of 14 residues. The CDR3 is CASSQRDHYNEQFF. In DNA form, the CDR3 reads TGTGCCAGCAGTCAACGGGATCACTACAATGAGCAGTTCTTC.

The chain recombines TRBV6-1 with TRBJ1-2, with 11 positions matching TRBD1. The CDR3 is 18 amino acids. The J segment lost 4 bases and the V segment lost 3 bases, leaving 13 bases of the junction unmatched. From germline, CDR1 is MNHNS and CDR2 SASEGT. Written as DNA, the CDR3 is TGTGCCAGCAGTGACTTACGGGACAGGGGGACCACTGCCTATGGCTACACCTTC. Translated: CASSDLRDRGTTAYGYTF.

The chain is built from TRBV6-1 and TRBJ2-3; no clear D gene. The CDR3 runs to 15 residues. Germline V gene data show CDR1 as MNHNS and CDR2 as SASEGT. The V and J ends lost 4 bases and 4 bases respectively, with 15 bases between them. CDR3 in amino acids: CASSASGPPPDTQYF. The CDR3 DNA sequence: TGTGCCAGCAGTGCTAGTGGCCCCCCCCCAGATACGCAGTATTTT.

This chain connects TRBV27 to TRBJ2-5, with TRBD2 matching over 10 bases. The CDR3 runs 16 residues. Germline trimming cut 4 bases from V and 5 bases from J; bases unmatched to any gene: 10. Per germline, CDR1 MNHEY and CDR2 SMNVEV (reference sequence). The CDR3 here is CASSSGLAHAGETQYF. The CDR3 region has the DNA TGTGCCAGCAGTTCGGGACTAGCGCATGCTGGGGAGACCCAGTACTTC.

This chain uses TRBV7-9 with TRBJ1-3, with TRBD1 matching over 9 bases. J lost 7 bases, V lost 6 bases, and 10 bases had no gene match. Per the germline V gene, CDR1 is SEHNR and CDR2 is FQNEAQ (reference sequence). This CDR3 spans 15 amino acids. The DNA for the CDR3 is TGTGCCAGCAGTCCACTAGGGGACAGGGCGAACACCATATATTTT. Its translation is CASSPLGDRANTIYF.

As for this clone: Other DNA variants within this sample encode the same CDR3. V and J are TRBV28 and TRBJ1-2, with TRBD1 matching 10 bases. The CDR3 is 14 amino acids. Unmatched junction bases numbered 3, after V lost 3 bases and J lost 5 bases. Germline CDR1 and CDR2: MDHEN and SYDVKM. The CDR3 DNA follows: TGTGCCAGCAGTTTGGGACAGGGGAATTATGGCTACACCTTC. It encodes CASSLGQGNYGYTF.

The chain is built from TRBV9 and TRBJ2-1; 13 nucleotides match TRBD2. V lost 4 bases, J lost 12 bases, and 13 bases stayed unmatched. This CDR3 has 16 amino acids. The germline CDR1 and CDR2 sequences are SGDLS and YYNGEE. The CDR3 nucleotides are TGTGCCAGCAGCCCATCTGGGACTAGCGGGACCGTACGGCAGTTCTTC. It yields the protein CASSPSGTSGTVRQFF.

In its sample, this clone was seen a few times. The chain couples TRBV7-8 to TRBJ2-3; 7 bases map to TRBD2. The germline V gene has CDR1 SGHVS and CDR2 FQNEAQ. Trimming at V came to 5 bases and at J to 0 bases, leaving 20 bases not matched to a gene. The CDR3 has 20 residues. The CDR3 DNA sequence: TGTGCCAGCAGCCCGGGACTACGCCGCCCCGGGGGGATAAGCACAGATACGCAGTATTTT. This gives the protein CASSPGLRRPGGISTDTQYF.

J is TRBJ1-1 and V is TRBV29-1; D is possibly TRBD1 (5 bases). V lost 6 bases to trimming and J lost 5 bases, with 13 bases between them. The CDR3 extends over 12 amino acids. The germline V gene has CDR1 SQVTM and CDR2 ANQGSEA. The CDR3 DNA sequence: TGCAGCGTAGTACCTAAGGGGACTGAAGCTTTCTTT. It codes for CSVVPKGTEAFF.

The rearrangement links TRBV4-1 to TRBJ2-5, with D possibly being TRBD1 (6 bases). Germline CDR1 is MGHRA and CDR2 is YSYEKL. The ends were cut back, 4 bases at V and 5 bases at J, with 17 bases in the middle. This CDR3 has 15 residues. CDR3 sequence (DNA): TGCGCCAGCAGCCGGTCGGACAGCCCGGGGGAGACCCAGTACTTC. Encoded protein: CASSRSDSPGETQYF.

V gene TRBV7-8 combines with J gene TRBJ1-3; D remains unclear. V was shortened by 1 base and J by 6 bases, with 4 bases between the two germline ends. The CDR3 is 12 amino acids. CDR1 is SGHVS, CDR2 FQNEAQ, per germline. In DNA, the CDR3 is TGTGCCAGCAGCTTAGGGGCAAACACCATATATTTT. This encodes CASSLGANTIYF. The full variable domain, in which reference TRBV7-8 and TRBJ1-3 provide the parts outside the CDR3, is GAGVSQSPRYKVAKRGQDVALRCDPISGHVSLFWYQQALGQGPEFLTYFQNEAQLDKSGLPSDRFFAERPEGSVSTLKIQRTQQEDSAVYLCASSLGANTIYFGEGSWLTVV.

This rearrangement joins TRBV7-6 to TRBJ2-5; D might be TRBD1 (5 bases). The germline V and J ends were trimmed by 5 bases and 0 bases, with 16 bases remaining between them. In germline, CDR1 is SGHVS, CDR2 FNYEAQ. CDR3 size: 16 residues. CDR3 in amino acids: CASSTMYRRHQETQYF. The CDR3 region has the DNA TGTGCCAGCAGCACAATGTACAGGAGACACCAAGAGACCCAGTACTTC.

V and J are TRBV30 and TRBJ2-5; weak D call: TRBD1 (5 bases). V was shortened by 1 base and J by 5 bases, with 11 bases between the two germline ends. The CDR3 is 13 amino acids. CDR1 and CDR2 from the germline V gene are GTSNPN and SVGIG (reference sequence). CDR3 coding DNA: TGTGCCTGGAGTGGAAGGGGCGGCGAGACCCAGTACTTC. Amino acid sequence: CAWSGRGGETQYF.

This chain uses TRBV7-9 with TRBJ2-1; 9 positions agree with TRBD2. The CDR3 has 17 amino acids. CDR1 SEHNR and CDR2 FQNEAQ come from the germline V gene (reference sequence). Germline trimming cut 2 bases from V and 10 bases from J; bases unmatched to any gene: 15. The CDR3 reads CASSLRGVGLALEEQFF. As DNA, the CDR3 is TGTGCCAGCAGCTTAAGGGGCGTCGGACTAGCGCTTGAGGAGCAGTTCTTC.

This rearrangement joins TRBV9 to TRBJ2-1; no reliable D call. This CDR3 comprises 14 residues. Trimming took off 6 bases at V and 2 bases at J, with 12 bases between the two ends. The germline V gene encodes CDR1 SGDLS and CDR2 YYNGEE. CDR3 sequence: CASMAVAAYNEQFF. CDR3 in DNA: TGTGCCAGCATGGCCGTGGCCGCCTACAATGAGCAGTTCTTC.

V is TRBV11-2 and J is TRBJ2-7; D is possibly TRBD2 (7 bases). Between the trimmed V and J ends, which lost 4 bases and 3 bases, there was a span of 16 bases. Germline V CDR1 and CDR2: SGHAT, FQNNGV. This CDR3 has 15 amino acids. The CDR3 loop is CASSSRGGGVYEQYF. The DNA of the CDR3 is TGTGCCAGCAGCTCCCGCGGAGGGGGGGTCTACGAGCAGTACTTC.

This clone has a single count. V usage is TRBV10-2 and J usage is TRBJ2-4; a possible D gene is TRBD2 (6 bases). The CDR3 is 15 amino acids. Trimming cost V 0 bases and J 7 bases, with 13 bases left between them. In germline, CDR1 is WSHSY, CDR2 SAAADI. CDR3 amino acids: CASSESRVGGNIQYF. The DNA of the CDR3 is TGCGCCAGCAGTGAGTCGCGGGTTGGAGGGAACATTCAGTACTTC.